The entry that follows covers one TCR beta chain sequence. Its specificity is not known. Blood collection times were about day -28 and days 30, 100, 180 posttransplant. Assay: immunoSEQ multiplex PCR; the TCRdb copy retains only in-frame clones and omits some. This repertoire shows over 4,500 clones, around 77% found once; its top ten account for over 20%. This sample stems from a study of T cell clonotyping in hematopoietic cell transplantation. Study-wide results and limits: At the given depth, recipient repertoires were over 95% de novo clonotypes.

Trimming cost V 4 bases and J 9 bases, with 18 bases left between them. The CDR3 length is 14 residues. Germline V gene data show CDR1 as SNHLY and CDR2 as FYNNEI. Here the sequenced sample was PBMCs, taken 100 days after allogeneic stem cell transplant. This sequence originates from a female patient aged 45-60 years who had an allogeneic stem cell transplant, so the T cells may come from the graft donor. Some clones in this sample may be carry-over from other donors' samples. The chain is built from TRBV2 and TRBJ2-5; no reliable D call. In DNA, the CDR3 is TGTGCCAGCAGTGTCTACAGAGCCACGGGCTCCCAGTACTTC. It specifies CASSVYRATGSQYF.